The rows below give T cell receptor beta chains drawn from one sample of a study of blood T cell repertoires in COVID-19. Data came from immunoSEQ multiplex PCR; TCRdb stores just in-frame clones and leaves some out. The sample shows under 150,000 clones, about 86% of them seen only once. The material sequenced was PBMCs or T cells enriched from blood (not recorded which). The receptors were sampled from a woman in her forties or fifties who had recovered from COVID-19. CDR3s include the opening cysteine and the closing phenylalanine or tryptophan. A D gene is named only where the DNA matches it firmly. Clone size appears in some rows only: once, few, many, or a class for an expanded clone.

clone_size: .; j_call: TRBJ2-5; v_call: TRBV6-5; d_call: .; cdr3_nt: TGTGCCAGCAGTTTCAACAGGGTAGAGACCCAGTACTTC; cdr3_aa: CASSFNRVETQYF
clone_size: .; j_call: TRBJ1-1; v_call: TRBV19; d_call: TRBD1; cdr3_nt: TGTGCCAGTAGCGCGCAGGGGGCCCGGGCTTTCTTT; cdr3_aa: CASSAQGARAFF
clone_size: .; j_call: TRBJ2-4; v_call: TRBV29-1; d_call: TRBD1; cdr3_nt: TGCAGCGTCGAGACAGGGTCGAGAAAAGGCATTCAGTACTTC; cdr3_aa: CSVETGSRKGIQYF
clone_size: once; j_call: TRBJ2-7; v_call: TRBV29-1; d_call: .; cdr3_nt: TGCAGCGTTGTGAACGATTCGGGAGAGCAGTACTTC; cdr3_aa: CSVVNDSGEQYF
clone_size: .; j_call: TRBJ2-3; v_call: TRBV9; d_call: TRBD2; cdr3_nt: TGTGCCAGCAGCGTGGGACTACCCACAGATACGCAGTATTTT; cdr3_aa: CASSVGLPTDTQYF
clone_size: .; j_call: TRBJ2-1; v_call: TRBV27; d_call: .; cdr3_nt: TGTGCCAGCAGACCTCAAGACAGGAGTAATGAGCAGTTCTTC; cdr3_aa: CASRPQDRSNEQFF
clone_size: .; j_call: TRBJ2-1; v_call: TRBV5-4; d_call: TRBD1; cdr3_nt: TGTGCCAGCAGCCTCCCAGGGGGCAATGAGCAGTTCTTC; cdr3_aa: CASSLPGGNEQFF
clone_size: .; j_call: TRBJ1-6; v_call: TRBV28; d_call: .; cdr3_nt: TGTGCCAGCATCGAAGGAGGGGCGCAATATAATTCACCCCTCCACTTT; cdr3_aa: CASIEGGAQYNSPLHF
clone_size: .; j_call: TRBJ1-2; v_call: TRBV18; d_call: TRBD1; cdr3_nt: TGTGCCAGCTCACCAGCAGGGGGAGGCTATGGCTACACCTTC; cdr3_aa: CASSPAGGGYGYTF
clone_size: .; j_call: TRBJ1-2; v_call: TRBV12-5; d_call: .; cdr3_nt: TGTGCTAGTGGGGACGACGGGGGCACCTTC; cdr3_aa: CASGDDGGTF
clone_size: .; j_call: TRBJ2-7; v_call: TRBV4-3; d_call: .; cdr3_nt: TGCGCCAGCAGCCAAGACCGGGGGATAATGTACGAGCAGTACTTC; cdr3_aa: CASSQDRGIMYEQYF
clone_size: .; j_call: TRBJ1-6; v_call: TRBV6-4; d_call: TRBD1; cdr3_nt: TGTGCCAGCAGTACCGGACAGGGAAATTCACCCCTCCACTTT; cdr3_aa: CASSTGQGNSPLHF
clone_size: .; j_call: TRBJ2-2; v_call: TRBV6-5; d_call: TRBD2; cdr3_nt: TGTGCCAGCACCGGGGGGGAAGAGGAGCTGTTTTTT; cdr3_aa: CASTGGEEELFF
clone_size: .; j_call: TRBJ2-1; v_call: TRBV18; d_call: TRBD2; cdr3_nt: TGTGCCAGCTCACCAGGACTAGCGGCTTTGAATGAGCAGTTCTTC; cdr3_aa: CASSPGLAALNEQFF
clone_size: .; j_call: TRBJ2-2; v_call: TRBV24-1; d_call: TRBD1; cdr3_nt: TGTGCCACCAGTTCCAGGGGGACCGGGGAGCTGTTTTTT; cdr3_aa: CATSSRGTGELFF
clone_size: .; j_call: TRBJ1-2; v_call: TRBV4-1; d_call: TRBD1; cdr3_nt: TGCGCCAGCAGCCGGGGACAGGGGGAGTGGGGCTACACCTTC; cdr3_aa: CASSRGQGEWGYTF
clone_size: .; j_call: TRBJ2-7; v_call: TRBV27; d_call: TRBD2; cdr3_nt: TGTGCCAGCAGTTGGGGGGGGACCGCGTACGAGCAGTACTTC; cdr3_aa: CASSWGGTAYEQYF
clone_size: .; j_call: TRBJ1-4; v_call: TRBV4-3; d_call: TRBD1; cdr3_nt: TGCGCCAGCAGCCACCCCACAGGGGGCAGGAATGAAAAACTGTTTTTT; cdr3_aa: CASSHPTGGRNEKLFF
clone_size: .; j_call: TRBJ2-7; v_call: TRBV10-2; d_call: .; cdr3_nt: TGCGCCAGCAGGGACTCCCCGGGGGAGCAGTACTTC; cdr3_aa: CASRDSPGEQYF
clone_size: .; j_call: TRBJ1-2; v_call: TRBV3-1/TRBV3-2; d_call: .; cdr3_nt: TGTGCCAGCAGCCAAGACGCAGGGCCCAACTATGGCTACACCTTC; cdr3_aa: CASSQDAGPNYGYTF
clone_size: .; j_call: TRBJ2-3; v_call: TRBV10-1; d_call: TRBD1; cdr3_nt: TGCGCCAGCAGTGAGTCCCCGACAGGGAATACGCAGTATTTT; cdr3_aa: CASSESPTGNTQYF
clone_size: .; j_call: TRBJ2-3; v_call: TRBV27; d_call: TRBD1; cdr3_nt: TGTGCCAGCAGTCTAACAGGGGACCTACCTAGCACAGATACGCAGTATTTT; cdr3_aa: CASSLTGDLPSTDTQYF
clone_size: .; j_call: TRBJ2-3; v_call: TRBV9; d_call: TRBD2; cdr3_nt: TGTGCCAGCAGCGTAGCTGCGGGGGTGGGCACAGATACGCAGTATTTT; cdr3_aa: CASSVAAGVGTDTQYF
clone_size: .; j_call: TRBJ1-6; v_call: TRBV27; d_call: TRBD1; cdr3_nt: TGTGCCAGCAGCGGACAGGCTTTCTCACCCCTCCACTTT; cdr3_aa: CASSGQAFSPLHF
clone_size: .; j_call: TRBJ2-7; v_call: TRBV6-2/TRBV6-3; d_call: .; cdr3_nt: TGTGCCAGCAGTTATGGGCTAACAGCCACCTACGAGCAGTACTTC; cdr3_aa: CASSYGLTATYEQYF
clone_size: .; j_call: TRBJ1-1; v_call: TRBV7-9; d_call: .; cdr3_nt: TGTGCCAGCAGCTTAGAGTACGGGAACACTGAAGCTTTCTTT; cdr3_aa: CASSLEYGNTEAFF
clone_size: .; j_call: TRBJ2-5; v_call: TRBV3-1/TRBV3-2; d_call: TRBD2; cdr3_nt: TGTGCCAGCAGCTCCCGACTAGCTGGCCAAGAGACCCAGTACTTC; cdr3_aa: CASSSRLAGQETQYF
clone_size: .; j_call: TRBJ2-7; v_call: TRBV29-1; d_call: TRBD1; cdr3_nt: TGCAGCGCCGGGGACAGGGATTCCTACGAGCAGTACTTC; cdr3_aa: CSAGDRDSYEQYF
clone_size: .; j_call: TRBJ2-2; v_call: TRBV5-8; d_call: TRBD2; cdr3_nt: TGTGCCAGCAGCACTCTAGCGGGAGTAGGTACCGGGGAGCTGTTTTTT; cdr3_aa: CASSTLAGVGTGELFF
clone_size: .; j_call: TRBJ2-7; v_call: TRBV3-1/TRBV3-2; d_call: TRBD2; cdr3_nt: TGTGCCAGCAGCCAAGATGGAACTAGCGGGAGCAACGAGCAGTACTTC; cdr3_aa: CASSQDGTSGSNEQYF
clone_size: .; j_call: TRBJ2-1; v_call: TRBV7-2; d_call: .; cdr3_nt: TGTGCCAGCAGCTTAGCCTCTAGCAATGAGCAGTTCTTC; cdr3_aa: CASSLASSNEQFF